Listed here is a single T cell receptor beta chain. Its antigen is unidentified. TCRdb's copy holds only in-frame clones and misses some; the assay was immunoSEQ multiplex PCR. The table records fewer than 200,000 clones, around 96% of them present only once. Trimming shortened V by 1 base and J by 5 bases, and 8 bases separated the two germline ends. Per the germline V gene, CDR1 is SGHTA and CDR2 is FQGTGA. The CDR3 is 13 residues long. This entry comes from a study of cytomegalovirus exposure and HLA in healthy donors. Overall study results and limits: Cytomegalovirus status was reportedly diagnosed by the classifier with high specificity and sensitivity.

The chain joins TRBV7-3 to TRBJ2-5, with D maybe TRBD1 (6 bases). Sequencing was performed on PBMCs. The receptor comes from a woman in her late teens or twenties in good health and CMV-seronegative. DNA for the CDR3: TGTGCCAGCAGCTTAAGGGGGCGGGAGACCCAGTACTTC. This encodes CASSLRGRETQYF.